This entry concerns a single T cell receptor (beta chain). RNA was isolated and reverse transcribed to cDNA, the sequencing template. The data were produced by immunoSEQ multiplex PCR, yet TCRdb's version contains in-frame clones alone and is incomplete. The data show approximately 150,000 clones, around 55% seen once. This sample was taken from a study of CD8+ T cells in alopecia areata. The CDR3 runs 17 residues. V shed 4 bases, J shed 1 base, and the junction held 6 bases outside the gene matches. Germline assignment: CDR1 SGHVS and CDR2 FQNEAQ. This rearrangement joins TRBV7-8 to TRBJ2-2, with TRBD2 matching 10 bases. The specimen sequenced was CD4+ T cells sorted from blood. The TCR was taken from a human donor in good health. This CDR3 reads CASSSRTSGENTGELFF. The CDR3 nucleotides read TGTGCCAGCAGCTCAAGGACTAGCGGAGAGAACACCGGGGAGCTGTTTTTT.